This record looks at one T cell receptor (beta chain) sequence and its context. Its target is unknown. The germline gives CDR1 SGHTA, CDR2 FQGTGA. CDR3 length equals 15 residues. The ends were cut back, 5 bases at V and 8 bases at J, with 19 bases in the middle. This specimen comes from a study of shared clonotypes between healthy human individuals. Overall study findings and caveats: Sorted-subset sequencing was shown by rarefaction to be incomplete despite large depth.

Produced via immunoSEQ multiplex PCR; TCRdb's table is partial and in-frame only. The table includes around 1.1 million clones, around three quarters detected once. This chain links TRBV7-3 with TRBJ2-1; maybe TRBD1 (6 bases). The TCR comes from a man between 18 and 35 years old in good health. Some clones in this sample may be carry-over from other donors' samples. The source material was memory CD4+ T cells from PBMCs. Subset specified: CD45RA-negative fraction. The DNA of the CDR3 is TGTGCCAGCAGCCCTAGGGGGTGGCTAAGCTATGAGCAGTTCTTC. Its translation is CASSPRGWLSYEQFF.